The 32 T cell receptor beta chains below were found in one sample sequenced in a study of T cells in Graves' hyperthyroidism and ophthalmopathy (dated 2019 in TCRdb). Libraries were built with multiplex PCR. TCRdb shows the sequencer as Illumina HiSeq 2000. The TCR beta CDR3 regions were amplified from the RNA transcripts. The TCR CDR3 was subjected to a first round of RT-PCR using the HTBI primer set and the Qiagen OneStep RT-PCR kit. TCRdb trimmed public reads at Q25 via fastp, called clones via MiXCR and kept in-frame beta chains. Rows are unified per CDR3 protein, each entry keeping the most common DNA and genes. The sample table shows 300,000 to 350,000 distinct CDR3 sequences, and approximately 13% are seen once. Around 25% of the sample goes to the ten largest clones. Material for sequencing was blood. The receptors derive from a woman under 40 with Graves' hyperthyroidism.

This clonotype was seen many times. V and J are TRBV20-1 and TRBJ2-5, with 14 nucleotides matching TRBD2. V shed 6 bases and J 0 bases; nucleotides not matched to a gene: 6. CDR1 and CDR2 (germline): DFQATT, SNEGSKA (reference sequence). CDR3 length: 16 amino acids. The CDR3 DNA sequence: TGCAGTGCGAGGACTAGCGGGAGGCCTCACCAAGAGACCCAGTACTTC. This gives the protein CSARTSGRPHQETQYF.

This clonotype occurred many times. This chain uses TRBV28 with TRBJ2-7; D ambiguous. CDR1 and CDR2 from the germline V gene are MDHEN and SYDVKM. Trimming pared 4 bases from V and 2 bases from J, leaving 9 bases between. This CDR3 is built from 13 residues. CDR3 region: CASSSHTPYEQYF. For the CDR3, the DNA is TGTGCCAGCAGTTCCCACACCCCCTACGAGCAGTACTTC. The complete variable domain, with remaining parts taken from reference TRBV28 and TRBJ2-7, reads DVKVTQSSRYLVKRTGEKVFLECVQDMDHENMFWYRQDPGLGLRLIYFSYDVKMKEKGDIPEGYSVSREKKERFSLILESASTNQTSMYLCASSSHTPYEQYFGPGTRLTVT.

The chain links TRBV7-9 to TRBJ1-2; D gene ambiguous. Trimming removed 5 bases from V and 3 bases from J, with 10 bases in between. This CDR3 has 13 amino acids. From germline, CDR1 is SEHNR and CDR2 FQNEAQ (reference sequence). The CDR3 here is CASSLRPDYGYTF. The CDR3, as DNA: TGTGCCAGCAGCCTACGCCCGGACTATGGCTACACCTTC.

The table lists this clonotype with a few counts. This chain joins TRBV18 and TRBJ2-5; weak D call: TRBD1 (5 bases). V dropped 3 bases and J dropped 1 base, with 12 bases sitting between them. The CDR3 is 15 residues long. Looked up from germline, CDR1 is KGHSH and CDR2 is LQKENI. The CDR3 protein is CASSPKGHSQETQYF. The CDR3, as DNA: TGTGCCAGCTCACCGAAAGGACATTCCCAAGAGACCCAGTACTTC.

This clonotype was picked up a small number of times. The genes are TRBV3-1 and TRBJ2-7; D possibly uses TRBD1 or TRBD2 (5 bases each). Between the trimmed V and J ends, which lost 0 bases and 9 bases, there was a span of 12 bases. Germline CDR1 is LGHDT and CDR2 is YNNKEL (reference sequence). The CDR3 sequence is 13 residues long. CDR3 coding DNA: TGTGCCAGCAGCCAAGATTACGGGGACGGGCAGTACTTC. Translating it yields CASSQDYGDGQYF.

V usage is TRBV5-1 and J usage is TRBJ2-7, with D perhaps TRBD1 (7 bases). This CDR3 contains 13 residues. The V end lost 4 bases, the J end lost 8 bases, and 16 bases lay between the germline ends. Germline assignment: CDR1 SGHRS and CDR2 YFSETQ. The chain's CDR3 is CASSAGQTEQQYF. The CDR3 DNA follows: TGCGCCAGCAGCGCGGGACAGACGGAACAGCAGTACTTC.

This clonotype was found many times. This chain joins TRBV28 and TRBJ2-4; D is possibly TRBD1 (5 bases). The CDR3 has 16 amino acids. Germline CDR1 reads MDHEN; CDR2 reads SYDVKM. Trimming removed 6 bases from V and 0 bases from J, with 15 bases in between. The DNA of the CDR3 is TGTGCCAGCAGGTACAGGACCGCCTTAGCCAAAAACATTCAGTACTTC. Its translation is CASRYRTALAKNIQYF.

The table lists this clonotype with a few counts. The chain couples TRBV30 to TRBJ2-2; tentatively, D is TRBD2 (5 bases). Germline V gene sequence: CDR1 GTSNPN, CDR2 SVGIG (reference sequence). The V end was cut by 2 bases, the J end by 7 bases, with 29 bases between. CDR3 length: 19 amino acids. This CDR3 is CAWSPPPSRGKLWSGELFF. CDR3 nucleotides: TGTGCCTGGAGTCCACCTCCTTCCAGAGGGAAACTATGGAGCGGGGAGCTGTTTTTT.

This clonotype showed up many times. The chain is built from TRBV28 and TRBJ1-2; D not certain. Trimming removed 8 bases from V and 3 bases from J, with 13 bases in between. Germline-derived CDR1 and CDR2 are MDHEN and SYDVKM. The CDR3 totals 13 residues. CDR3 protein: CASRVSGDYGYTF. Here the CDR3 DNA reads TGTGCCAGCCGAGTGTCGGGCGACTATGGCTACACCTTC.

This clonotype was seen repeatedly, ten times or more. CDR3 sequence: CASSLFPNEQFF. CDR3 bases: TGTGCCAGCAGCTTGTTCCCCAATGAGCAGTTCTTC. The chain uses TRBV5-4 and TRBJ2-1, with no clear D. Trimming stripped 1 base from V and 6 bases from J, with 5 bases between. This CDR3 region has 12 residues. Germline-derived CDR1 and CDR2 are SGHNT and YYREEE (reference sequence).

V and J are TRBV24-1 and TRBJ2-1, with a tentative D call TRBD1 (7 bases). The V end was cut by 1 base, the J end by 4 bases, with 25 bases between. Germline V CDR1 and CDR2: KGHDR, SFDVKD. The length of the CDR3 is 20 residues. The CDR3, as DNA: TGTGCCACCAGTGATTTTCGGGGGAACACCGGGACAGTGCCGTACAATGAGCAGTTCTTC. It codes for CATSDFRGNTGTVPYNEQFF.

The chain joins TRBV6-1 to TRBJ2-2, with TRBD2 identical over 9 bases. Germline lookup yields CDR1 MNHNS and CDR2 SASEGT. The CDR3 covers 16 residues. With V trimmed by 5 bases and J by 6 bases, 10 bases remained unmatched. CDR3 bases: TGTGCCAGCAGTTCGGTGCGGGAGGGCCCAGCCGGGGAGCTGTTTTTT. Its protein is CASSSVREGPAGELFF.

This clonotype showed up just a few times. The J gene is TRBJ2-3, the V gene TRBV4-2; D is unresolved. CDR1 is LGHNA, CDR2 YNFKEQ, per germline. Trimming pared 1 base from V and 3 bases from J, leaving 2 bases between. This CDR3 comprises 12 residues. The CDR3 DNA reads TGTGCCAGCAGCCAAGCTACAGATACGCAGTATTTT. This encodes CASSQATDTQYF.

This clonotype was detected only a few times. V usage is TRBV4-3 and J usage is TRBJ2-3; maybe TRBD2 (5 bases). CDR1 and CDR2 (germline): LGHNA, YSLEER. This CDR3 comprises 14 residues. Trimming removed 5 bases at V and 0 bases at J, with 9 bases between. The CDR3 DNA sequence: TGCGCCAGCAGCGCCGGGATAAGCACAGATACGCAGTATTTT. Its protein is CASSAGISTDTQYF.

This clonotype was observed many times. J is TRBJ2-7 and V is TRBV20-1; 8 nucleotides line up with TRBD2. There are 16 residues in the CDR3. J was trimmed by 3 bases and V by 0 bases; bases with no gene match: 10. From germline, CDR1 is DFQATT and CDR2 SNEGSKA (reference sequence). CDR3 loop: CSARDVRTSSVYEQYF. The CDR3 region has the DNA TGCAGTGCTAGAGATGTAAGGACTAGCTCGGTCTACGAGCAGTACTTC.

The J gene is TRBJ2-1, the V gene TRBV6-1; 10 bases align to TRBD2. V lost 8 bases and J lost 1; bases outside the gene matches: 2. Germline V CDR1 and CDR2: MNHNS, SASEGT. The CDR3 totals 14 residues. CDR3 nucleotides: TGTGCCAGCGGGACTAGCGAATCCTACAATGAGCAGTTCTTC. It yields the protein CASGTSESYNEQFF.

Many counts were recorded for this clonotype. The chain recombines TRBV2 with TRBJ2-3, with 9 bases lining up with TRBD2. The V and J ends lost 8 bases and 1 base, in that order; junction bases with no gene match: 4. The CDR3 runs 14 residues. CDR1 and CDR2 (germline): SNHLY, FYNNEI. The CDR3 is CASGGREGTDTQYF. CDR3 nucleotides: TGTGCCAGCGGCGGGAGGGAAGGCACAGATACGCAGTATTTT. Based on the CDR3 plus reference TRBV2 and TRBJ2-3, the full variable domain is EPEVTQTPSHQVTQMGQEVILRCVPISNHLYFYWYRQILGQKVEFLVSFYNNEISEKSEIFDDQFSVERPDGSNFTLKIRSTKLEDSAMYFCASGGREGTDTQYFGPGTRLTVL.

This clonotype was recorded at least ten times. The rearrangement joins TRBV11-2 to TRBJ2-1; 11 bases are shared with TRBD2. The CDR3 is 18 residues long. Germline V gene lookup returns CDR1 SGHAT and CDR2 FQNNGV. Trimming took 4 bases from V and 4 from J; bases not matched to a gene: 12. The CDR3 DNA reads as TGTGCCAGCAGCTCAGGGTACCTAGCGGGAGGTGGTTACAATGAGCAGTTCTTC. Translating gives CASSSGYLAGGGYNEQFF.

The chain has TRBV20-1 and TRBJ2-5; the D gene is possibly TRBD2 (5 bases). This CDR3 region has 15 residues. The germline gives CDR1 DFQATT, CDR2 SNEGSKA (reference sequence). Trimming took 0 bases from V and 5 from J, leaving 16 bases between them. The CDR3 loop reads CSARDSPREWETQYF. The CDR3 DNA is TGCAGTGCTAGAGATTCCCCCCGGGAATGGGAGACCCAGTACTTC.

This clonotype was seen a handful of times. This chain links TRBV20-1 with TRBJ2-5; 7 bases are shared with TRBD1. Germline loops: CDR1 DFQATT, CDR2 SNEGSKA (reference sequence). The V gene end was trimmed by 4 bases and the J gene end by 3 bases; junction bases not matched to a gene: 5. The CDR3 consists of 13 residues. The CDR3 is CSATGQAEETQYF. The CDR3, as DNA: TGCAGTGCTACCGGACAGGCTGAAGAGACCCAGTACTTC.

Ten or more counts support this clonotype. The CDR3 region is CASSSDPAGETQYF. For the CDR3, the DNA is TGTGCCAGCAGCTCGGACCCGGCGGGGGAGACCCAGTACTTC. The chain carries TRBV7-8 and TRBJ2-5; a possible D gene is TRBD2 (6 bases). The CDR3 contains 14 residues. V gave up 4 bases and J gave up 5 bases, with 14 bases separating them. Germline loops: CDR1 SGHVS, CDR2 FQNEAQ.

In this sample, this clonotype turned up many times. The V call is TRBV28, the J call TRBJ2-4; unclear D gene. V shed 6 bases and J shed 10 bases, with 19 bases lying between them. There are 14 residues in the CDR3. Looked up from germline, CDR1 is MDHEN and CDR2 is SYDVKM. CDR3 nucleotides: TGTGCCAGCAGGGAGAGACCCCGATTGGGTATTCAGTACTTC. As protein: CASRERPRLGIQYF.

This clonotype was seen ten or more times. The rearrangement uses TRBV6-5 and TRBJ2-5, with TRBD2 matching 8 bases. Germline-derived CDR1 and CDR2 are MNHEY and SVGAGI. The CDR3 covers 16 residues. The J segment lost 0 bases and the V segment lost 0 bases, leaving 3 bases of the junction unmatched. The CDR3 sequence: CASSYSGGRYQETQYF. CDR3 nucleotides: TGTGCCAGCAGTTACTCTGGCGGGAGGTACCAAGAGACCCAGTACTTC.

This clonotype was detected ten times or more. The chain links TRBV27 to TRBJ2-5; D possibly uses TRBD1 or TRBD2 (5 bases each). V was cut by 10 bases and J by 7 bases, with 16 bases left in between. This CDR3 is 12 amino acids long. CDR1 MNHEY and CDR2 SMNVEV come from the germline V gene (reference sequence). CDR3 sequence reads: CATASGQGTQYF. CDR3 bases: TGTGCCACCGCCAGCGGCCAGGGGACCCAGTACTTC.

This clonotype was counted at least ten times. CDR3 protein: CAIGTKNSNQPQHF. CDR3 sequence (DNA): TGTGCCATTGGGACAAAGAATAGCAATCAGCCCCAGCATTTT. The chain couples TRBV28 to TRBJ1-5; possibly TRBD1 for D (6 bases). Germline CDR1 reads MDHEN; CDR2 reads SYDVKM. The CDR3 runs to 14 residues. Deletions cut 10 bases from V and 0 bases from J, with 13 bases between.

In its sample, this clonotype was seen a few times. The chain combines TRBV20-1 with TRBJ1-2; 9 nucleotides agree with TRBD1. V shed 3 bases and J 6 bases; nucleotides not matched to a gene: 5. CDR3 length equals 13 residues. The germline CDR1 and CDR2 sequences are DFQATT and SNEGSKA (reference sequence). CDR3 DNA: TGCAGTGCTAGGCCGGGACAGGGTGATGGCTACACCTTC. This sequence encodes CSARPGQGDGYTF.

This clonotype showed up just a few times. V is TRBV20-1 and J is TRBJ2-3, with 9 bases lining up with TRBD2. Germline CDR1 DFQATT, CDR2 SNEGSKA (reference sequence). The CDR3 length is 15 residues. Trimming at V came to 6 bases and at J to 1 base, leaving 8 bases not matched to a gene. CDR3 in DNA: TGCAGTGCGCAGGAACGACTAGCGGGCACAGATACGCAGTATTTT. It encodes CSAQERLAGTDTQYF.

This clonotype was seen many times. V and J are TRBV28 and TRBJ1-3; no definite D call. The V and J ends lost 5 bases and 0 bases respectively, with 14 bases between them. Germline V gene sequence: CDR1 MDHEN, CDR2 SYDVKM. CDR3 length equals 16 residues. CDR3 residues: CASSNVEWGSGNTIYF. The CDR3 DNA reads as TGTGCCAGCAGTAATGTAGAGTGGGGCTCTGGAAACACCATATATTTT.

This clonotype was seen at least ten times. V usage is TRBV7-2 and J usage is TRBJ1-1; D is possibly TRBD1 (5 bases). Trimming cost V 8 bases and J 1 base, with 14 bases left between them. This CDR3 contains 14 residues. Germline V lookup: CDR1 SGHTA, CDR2 FQGNSA. The CDR3 DNA reads TGTGCCAGCTTCAAGGGGAGGAGGAACACTGAAGCTTTCTTT. It codes for CASFKGRRNTEAFF.

This clonotype has at least ten counts. This chain links TRBV28 with TRBJ2-7; 10 bases match TRBD2. Germline V lookup: CDR1 MDHEN, CDR2 SYDVKM. The CDR3 has 15 residues. Trimming took 3 bases from V and 3 from J; bases not matched to a gene: 5. This chain's CDR3 is CASSFLAGVDYEQYF. CDR3 nucleotide sequence: TGTGCCAGCAGTTTTCTAGCGGGAGTAGACTACGAGCAGTACTTC. Together with reference TRBV28 and TRBJ2-7, the CDR3 gives the full variable domain: DVKVTQSSRYLVKRTGEKVFLECVQDMDHENMFWYRQDPGLGLRLIYFSYDVKMKEKGDIPEGYSVSREKKERFSLILESASTNQTSMYLCASSFLAGVDYEQYFGPGTRLTVT.

This clonotype was seen a handful of times. DNA for the CDR3: TGTGCCAGCAGTTCTCAGGGGCTAGCCAAAAACATTCAGTACTTC. Protein: CASSSQGLAKNIQYF. The chain has TRBV12-3 or TRBV12-4 and TRBJ2-4; D may be TRBD1 (6 bases). Trimming stripped 4 bases from V and 0 bases from J, with 10 bases between. The CDR3 has 15 amino acids.

This chain connects TRBV5-4 to TRBJ1-2; D is uncertain. Germline CDR1 SGHNT, CDR2 YYREEE (reference sequence). V lost 4 bases and J 5 bases, leaving 9 bases between the germline ends. This CDR3 is built from 12 residues. The CDR3 DNA reads as TGTGCCAGCAGCGATGGACGGTATGGCTACACCTTC. It translates to CASSDGRYGYTF. Full variable domain (outside the CDR3, taken from reference TRBV5-4 and TRBJ1-2): ETGVTQSPTHLIKTRGQQVTLRCSSQSGHNTVSWYQQALGQGPQFIFQYYREEENGRGNFPPRFSGLQFPNYSSELNVNALELDDSALYLCASSDGRYGYTFGSGTRLTVV.